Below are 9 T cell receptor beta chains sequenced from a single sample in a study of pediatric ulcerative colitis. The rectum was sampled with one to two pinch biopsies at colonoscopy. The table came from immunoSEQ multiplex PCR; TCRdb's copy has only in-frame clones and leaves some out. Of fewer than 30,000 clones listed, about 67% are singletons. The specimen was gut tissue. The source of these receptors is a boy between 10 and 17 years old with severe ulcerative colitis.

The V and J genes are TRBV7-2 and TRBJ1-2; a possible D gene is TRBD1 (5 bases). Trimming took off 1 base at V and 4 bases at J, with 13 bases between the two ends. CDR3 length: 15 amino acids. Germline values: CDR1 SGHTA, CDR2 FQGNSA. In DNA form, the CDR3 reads TGTGCCAGCAGCTTAGGGGGGGACCCTTTCTATGGCTACACCTTC. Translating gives CASSLGGDPFYGYTF.

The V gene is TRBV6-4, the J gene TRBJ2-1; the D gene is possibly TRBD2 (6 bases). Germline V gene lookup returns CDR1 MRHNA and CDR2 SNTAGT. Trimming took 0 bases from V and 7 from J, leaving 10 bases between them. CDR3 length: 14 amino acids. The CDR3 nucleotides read TGTGCCAGCAGTGACTCGGGACTTGCAAATGAGCAGTTCTTC. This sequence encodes CASSDSGLANEQFF.

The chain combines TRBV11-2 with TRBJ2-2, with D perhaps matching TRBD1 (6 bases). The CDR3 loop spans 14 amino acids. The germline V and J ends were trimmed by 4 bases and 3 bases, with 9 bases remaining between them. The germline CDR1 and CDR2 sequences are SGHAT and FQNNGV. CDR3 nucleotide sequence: TGTGCCAGCAGCTCAGGGGACGACACCGGGGAGCTGTTTTTT. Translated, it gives CASSSGDDTGELFF.

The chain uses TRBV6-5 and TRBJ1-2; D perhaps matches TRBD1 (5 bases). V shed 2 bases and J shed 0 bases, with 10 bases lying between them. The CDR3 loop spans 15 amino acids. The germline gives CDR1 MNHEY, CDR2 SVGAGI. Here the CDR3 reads CASSYSRVPNYGYTF. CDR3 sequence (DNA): TGTGCCAGCAGTTACAGCAGGGTACCTAACTATGGCTACACCTTC.

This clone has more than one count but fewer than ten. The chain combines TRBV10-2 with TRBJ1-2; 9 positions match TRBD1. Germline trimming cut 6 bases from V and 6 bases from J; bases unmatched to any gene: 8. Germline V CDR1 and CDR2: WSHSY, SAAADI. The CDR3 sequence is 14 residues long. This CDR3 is CASSHGQGRDGYTF. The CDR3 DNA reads TGCGCCAGCAGCCACGGACAGGGGAGAGATGGCTACACCTTC.

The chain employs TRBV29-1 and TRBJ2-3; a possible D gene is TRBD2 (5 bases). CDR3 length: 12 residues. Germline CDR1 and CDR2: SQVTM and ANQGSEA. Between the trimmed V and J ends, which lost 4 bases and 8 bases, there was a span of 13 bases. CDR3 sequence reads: CSVGSREVTQYF. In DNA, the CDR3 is TGCAGCGTTGGCAGCCGGGAAGTTACGCAGTATTTT.

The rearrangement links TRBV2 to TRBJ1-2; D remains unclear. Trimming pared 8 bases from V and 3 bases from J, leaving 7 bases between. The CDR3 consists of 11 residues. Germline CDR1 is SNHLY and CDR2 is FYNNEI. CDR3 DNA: TGTGCCAGCTCCCGGGACTATGGCTACACCTTC. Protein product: CASSRDYGYTF.

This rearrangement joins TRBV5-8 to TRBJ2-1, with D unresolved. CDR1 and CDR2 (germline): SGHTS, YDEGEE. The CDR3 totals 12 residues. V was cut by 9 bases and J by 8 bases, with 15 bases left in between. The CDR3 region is CATQLGVDEQFF. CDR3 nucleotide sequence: TGTGCCACCCAACTTGGGGTCGATGAGCAGTTCTTC. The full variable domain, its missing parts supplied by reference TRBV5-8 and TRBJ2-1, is EAGVTQSPTHLIKTRGQQATLRCSPISGHTSVYWYQQALGLGLQFLLWYDEGEERNRGNFPPRFSGRQFPNYSSELNVNALELEDSALYLCATQLGVDEQFFGPGTRLTVL.

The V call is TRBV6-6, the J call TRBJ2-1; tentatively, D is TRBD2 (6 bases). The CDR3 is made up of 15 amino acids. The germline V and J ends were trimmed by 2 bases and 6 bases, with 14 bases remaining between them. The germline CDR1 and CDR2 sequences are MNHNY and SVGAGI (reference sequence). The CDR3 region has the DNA TGTGCCAGCAGTTACGCGCGGGACGCCATCAATGAGCAGTTCTTC. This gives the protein CASSYARDAINEQFF.